This T cell receptor (beta chain) was captured in a study of blood T cells in healthy people across ages. General observations from the study: Estimates drawn from one million T cells were deemed to understate diversity. Comparison with aged donors showed that long-lived donors had more naive CD4+ cells and higher diversity.

Turning to this clonotype: Its antigen is not identified.

Primed by a sample-barcoded 5' primer and a J-beta primer mix, a second PCR proceeded for about 6 to 12 cycles. From the 5' RACE reads, TCRdb called clonotypes with MiXCR, one entry per CDR3 protein. The sample holds some 640,000 distinct CDR3 sequences, approximately 50% seen once. Germline assignment: CDR1 SNHLY and CDR2 FYNNEI. The CDR3 has 19 amino acids. The receptor was isolated from a woman aged 55 to 70 in good health. Specimen: blood. The J gene is TRBJ2-4, the V gene TRBV2; 13 bases line up with TRBD2. The DNA matches TRBJ2-7 better at its end, which makes the J call doubtful. CDR3 DNA: TGTGCCAGCAGTGCCCTATCAGGGGGGACTAGCGGGAATACCGACGAGCAGTACTTC. Protein sequence: CASSALSGGTSGNTDEQYF.